This T cell receptor beta chain emerged from a study of T-cell memory formation after mild COVID-19. TCR alpha and TCR beta cDNA libraries with sample barcodes and UMIs came from 5'RACE using constant-segment primers. MiXCR, run by TCRdb on the 5' RACE reads, gives a single entry per CDR3 protein. The data hold approximately 390,000 distinct CDR3 sequences, with approximately 16% observed a single time. Trimming cost V 8 bases and J 6 bases; bases outside gene matches: 8. The CDR3 has 15 residues. Germline V gene data show CDR1 as MNHEY and CDR2 as SMNVEV (reference sequence). On this clonotype itself: The antigen remains unidentified.

Study results and caveats: Clonal second-wave expansions that peaked on day 37 had unconfirmed SARS-CoV-2 specificity. Some clones that responded were present in memory (sampled pre-infection), which suggests cross-reactive memory joined. Contracting clones, day 15 to 85, had balanced CD4/CD8, and later expanders favored CD4+.

The origin of this receptor is a man between 18 and 29 years old who had mild COVID-19 (a few samples of this study predate the infection). Cell type and time point are not known. Sequencing input: PBMCs or a T cell subset sorted from them (not recorded which). This chain links TRBV27 with TRBJ2-2; 11 bases map to TRBD1. CDR3 region: CASQWTGGIPGELFF. DNA for the CDR3: TGTGCCAGCCAATGGACAGGGGGCATCCCCGGGGAGCTGTTTTTT.